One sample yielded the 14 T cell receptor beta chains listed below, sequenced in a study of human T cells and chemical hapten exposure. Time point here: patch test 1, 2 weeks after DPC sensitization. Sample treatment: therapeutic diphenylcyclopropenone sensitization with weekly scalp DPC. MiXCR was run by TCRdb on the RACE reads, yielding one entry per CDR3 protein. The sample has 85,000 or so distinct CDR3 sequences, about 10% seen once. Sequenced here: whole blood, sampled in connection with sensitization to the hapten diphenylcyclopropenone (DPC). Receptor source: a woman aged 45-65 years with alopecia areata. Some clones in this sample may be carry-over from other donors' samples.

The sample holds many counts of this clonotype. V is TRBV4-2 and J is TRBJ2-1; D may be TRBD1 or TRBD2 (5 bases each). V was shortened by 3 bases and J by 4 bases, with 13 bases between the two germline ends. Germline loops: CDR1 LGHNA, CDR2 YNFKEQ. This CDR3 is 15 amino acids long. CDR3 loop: CASSQIRDRYNEQFF. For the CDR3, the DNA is TGTGCCAGCAGCCAGATCCGGGACCGGTACAATGAGCAGTTCTTC.

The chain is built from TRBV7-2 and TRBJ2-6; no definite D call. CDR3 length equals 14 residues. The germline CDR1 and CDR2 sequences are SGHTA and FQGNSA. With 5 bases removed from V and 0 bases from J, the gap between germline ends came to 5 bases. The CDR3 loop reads CASSRDSGANVLTF. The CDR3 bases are TGTGCCAGCAGCCGAGACTCTGGGGCCAACGTCCTGACTTTC.

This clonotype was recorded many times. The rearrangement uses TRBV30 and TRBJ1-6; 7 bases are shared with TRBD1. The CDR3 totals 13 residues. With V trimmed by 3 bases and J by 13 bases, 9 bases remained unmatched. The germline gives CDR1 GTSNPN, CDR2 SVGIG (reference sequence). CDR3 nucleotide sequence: TGTGCCTGGAGGCACCAGGGGGTCGCGCCCCTCCACTTT. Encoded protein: CAWRHQGVAPLHF.

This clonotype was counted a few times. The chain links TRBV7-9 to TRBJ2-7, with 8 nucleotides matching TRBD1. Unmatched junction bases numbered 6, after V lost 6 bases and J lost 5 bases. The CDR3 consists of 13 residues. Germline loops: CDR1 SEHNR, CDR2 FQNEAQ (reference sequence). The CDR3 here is CASSRAGGDEQYF. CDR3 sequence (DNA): TGTGCCAGCAGTAGGGCAGGGGGCGACGAGCAGTACTTC.

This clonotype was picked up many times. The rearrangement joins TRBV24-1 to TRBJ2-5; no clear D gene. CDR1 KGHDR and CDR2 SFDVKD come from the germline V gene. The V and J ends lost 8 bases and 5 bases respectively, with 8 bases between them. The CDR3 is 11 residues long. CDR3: CATTIRETQYF. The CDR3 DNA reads TGTGCCACCACTATCAGGGAGACCCAGTACTTC.

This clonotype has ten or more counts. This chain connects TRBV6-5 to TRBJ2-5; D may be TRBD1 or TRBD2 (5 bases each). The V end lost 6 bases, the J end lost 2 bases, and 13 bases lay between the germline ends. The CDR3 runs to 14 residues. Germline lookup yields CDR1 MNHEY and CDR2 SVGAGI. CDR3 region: CASRTVRGQETQYF. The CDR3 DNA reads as TGTGCCAGCAGAACGGTGAGGGGACAAGAGACCCAGTACTTC.

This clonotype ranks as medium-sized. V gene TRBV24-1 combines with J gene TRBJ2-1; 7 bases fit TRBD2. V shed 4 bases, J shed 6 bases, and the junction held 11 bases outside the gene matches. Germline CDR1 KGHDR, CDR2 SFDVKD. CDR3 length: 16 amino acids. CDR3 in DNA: TGTGCCACCAGTGACAACTCAGCGGGGACCTTCAATGAGCAGTTCTTC. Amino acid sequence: CATSDNSAGTFNEQFF.

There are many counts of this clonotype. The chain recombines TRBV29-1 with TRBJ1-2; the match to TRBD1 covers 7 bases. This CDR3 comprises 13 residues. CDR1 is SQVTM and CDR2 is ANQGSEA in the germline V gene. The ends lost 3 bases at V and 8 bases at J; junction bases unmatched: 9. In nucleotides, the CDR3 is TGCAGCGTTGAGGAGTGGACAGGATCCGGCTACACCTTC. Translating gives CSVEEWTGSGYTF.

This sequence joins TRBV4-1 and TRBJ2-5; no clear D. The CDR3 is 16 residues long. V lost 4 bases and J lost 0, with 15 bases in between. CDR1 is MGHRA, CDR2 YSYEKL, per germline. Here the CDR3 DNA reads TGCGCCAGCAGCCTCTCGTCTCCCGGGTACCAAGAGACCCAGTACTTC. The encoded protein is CASSLSSPGYQETQYF.

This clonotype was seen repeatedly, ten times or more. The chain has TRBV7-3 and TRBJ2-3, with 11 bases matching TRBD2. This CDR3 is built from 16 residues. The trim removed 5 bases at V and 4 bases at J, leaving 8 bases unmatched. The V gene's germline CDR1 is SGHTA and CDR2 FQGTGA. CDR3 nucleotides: TGTGCCAGCAGCGAGAATAGCGGGAGGGCCGCAGATACGCAGTATTTT. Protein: CASSENSGRAADTQYF.

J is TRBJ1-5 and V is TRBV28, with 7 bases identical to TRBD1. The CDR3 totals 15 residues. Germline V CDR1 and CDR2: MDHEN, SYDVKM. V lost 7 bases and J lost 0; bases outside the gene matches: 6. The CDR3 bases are TGTGCCAGCAAGAAGGGGGCTTATAGCAATCAGCCCCAGCATTTT. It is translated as CASKKGAYSNQPQHF.

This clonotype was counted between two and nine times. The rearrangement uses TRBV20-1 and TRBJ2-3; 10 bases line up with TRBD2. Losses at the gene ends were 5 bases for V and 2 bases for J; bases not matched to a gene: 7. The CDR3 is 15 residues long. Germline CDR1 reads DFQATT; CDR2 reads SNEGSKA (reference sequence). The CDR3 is CSADILAGITDTQYF. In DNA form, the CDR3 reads TGCAGTGCTGATATACTAGCGGGGATCACAGATACGCAGTATTTT.

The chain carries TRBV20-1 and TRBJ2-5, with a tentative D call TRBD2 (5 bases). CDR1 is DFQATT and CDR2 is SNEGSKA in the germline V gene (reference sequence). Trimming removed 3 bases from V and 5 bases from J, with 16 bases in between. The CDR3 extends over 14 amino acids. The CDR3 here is CSASKASPQETQYF. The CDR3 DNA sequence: TGCAGTGCTAGCAAGGCTAGCCCGCAGGAGACCCAGTACTTC.

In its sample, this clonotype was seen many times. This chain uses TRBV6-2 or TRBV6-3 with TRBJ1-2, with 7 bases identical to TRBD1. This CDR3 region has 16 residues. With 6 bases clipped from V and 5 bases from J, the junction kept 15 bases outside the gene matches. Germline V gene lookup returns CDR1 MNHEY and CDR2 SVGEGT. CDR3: CASRKDRQGWDYGYTF. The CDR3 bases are TGTGCCAGCAGAAAAGATCGACAGGGATGGGATTATGGCTACACCTTC.